This is a list of T cell receptor beta chains from one sample in a study of blood T cell repertoires in COVID-19. The assay was immunoSEQ multiplex PCR, and TCRdb's table has in-frame clones only and misses some. In the table there are around 140,000 clones, about four fifths of which are singletons. Sequenced input: peripheral blood. The receptors shown here come from a man aged 70-80 years who had recovered from COVID-19. Both conserved end residues are part of each CDR3. The D gene is left open where the match is weak. Expanded clones are given a class, and other clones once, few, many or no size at all.

>.|.|TRBJ2-1|TRBV25-1
CASSFPGSYNEQFF
TGTGCCAGCAGTTTCCCCGGCTCCTACAATGAGCAGTTCTTC
>.|.|TRBJ2-1|TRBV20-1
CSAPLGPKQFF
TGCAGTGCCCCACTAGGCCCCAAGCAGTTCTTC
>many|.|TRBJ1-2|TRBV15
CATSRDRGDRYGYTF
TGTGCCACCAGCAGAGATCGAGGCGACCGGTATGGCTACACCTTC
>.|.|TRBJ2-5|TRBV21-1
CASRKRETVLQETQYF
TGTGCCAGCAGGAAGAGAGAGACAGTCCTACAAGAGACCCAGTACTTC
>.|.|TRBJ1-2|TRBV7-9
CASSLGAGSNYGYTF
TGTGCCAGCAGCTTAGGGGCCGGCAGCAATTATGGCTACACCTTC
>.|TRBD1|TRBJ1-3|TRBV3-1/TRBV3-2
CASRNRGSSGNTIYF
TGTGCCAGCAGAAACAGGGGGAGCTCTGGAAACACCATATATTTT
>.|TRBD2|TRBJ2-1|TRBV19
CASSIAGTTLNEQFF
TGTGCCAGTAGTATAGCGGGGACTACCCTCAATGAGCAGTTCTTC
>.|.|TRBJ2-2|TRBV24-1
CATSDPGQNTGELFF
TGTGCCACCAGTGACCCGGGACAGAACACCGGGGAGCTGTTTTTT
>.|.|TRBJ2-7|TRBV10-2
CASSESTPATPRNRYEQYF
TGCGCCAGCAGTGAGTCGACTCCGGCGACCCCGCGGAATCGCTACGAGCAGTACTTC
>.|.|TRBJ2-1|TRBV18
CASSPAQTNNEQFF
TGTGCCAGCTCACCAGCCCAGACTAACAATGAGCAGTTCTTC
>.|.|TRBJ1-5|TRBV4-1
CASSQGPGGASNQPQHF
TGCGCCAGCAGCCAAGGTCCGGGGGGGGCAAGCAATCAGCCCCAGCATTTT
>few|.|TRBJ2-6|TRBV19
CASSVQGTDFSGANVLTF
TGTGCCAGTAGCGTCCAGGGGACCGACTTCTCTGGGGCCAACGTCCTGACTTTC
>.|TRBD1|TRBJ2-1|TRBV6-5
CASSYRDRGRYEQFF
TGTGCCAGCAGTTACCGGGACAGGGGGAGGTATGAGCAGTTCTTC
>.|TRBD2|TRBJ2-5|TRBV30
CAWSVQEVLALEETQYF
TGTGCCTGGAGTGTACAGGAGGTACTAGCGTTAGAAGAGACCCAGTACTTC